What follows is one TCR beta chain and its context. The length of the CDR3 is 15 residues. V lost 8 bases and J lost 3, with 20 bases in between. Germline lookup yields CDR1 MNHEY and CDR2 SMNVEV (reference sequence). The data were obtained in a study of shared clonotypes between healthy human individuals. Method: immunoSEQ multiplex PCR; TCRdb's copy keeps in-frame clones and lacks some. The repertoire holds more than 2 million clones, with 85% to 95% as singletons. The J gene is TRBJ2-7, the V gene TRBV27; D uncertain. The origin of this receptor is a man aged 18 to 29 in good health. Sequencing used naive CD4+ T cells sorted from blood. Subset of the sample: CD45RA+ positively selected. CDR3 loop: CASSLNRHNNYEQYF. The CDR3 nucleotides read TGTGCCAGCTCACTAAACAGACATAATAACTACGAGCAGTACTTC.